The 4 T cell receptor beta chains below all came from one sample that was sequenced in a study of cytomegalovirus exposure and HLA in healthy donors (dated by TCRdb to 2016 to 2017). Libraries were built with the immunoSEQ multiplex PCR assay. For the multiplex PCR, a mixture combining 60 forward primers for TCR Vbeta segments and 13 reverse primers for TCR Jbeta segments was used. TCRdb mirrors the immuneACCESS table, restricted to in-frame sequences. Some clones are absent from its copies; in checked studies, under half trace to an unresolved V gene, and the reason for the others is unknown. For this sample the table gives 70,000 or so clones, of which 74% were detected only once. Of the sample, 8.5% to 14% falls within the top ten clones. The sample consisted of PBMCs. The receptors stem from a woman in her sixties or seventies in good health and CMV-seropositive.

This clone has a handful of counts. This rearrangement joins TRBV7-8 to TRBJ2-5; TRBD1 agrees at 9 bases. The CDR3 extends over 14 amino acids. After removal of 2 bases from V and 5 bases from J, the junction contained 3 bases not matched to a gene. CDR1 is SGHVS and CDR2 is FQNEAQ in the germline V gene. This chain's CDR3 is CASSLRGTGETQYF. The CDR3 nucleotides are TGTGCCAGCAGCTTACGGGGGACAGGGGAGACCCAGTACTTC.

This chain joins TRBV7-9 and TRBJ2-2; D gene unclear. Germline V gene data show CDR1 as SEHNR and CDR2 as FQNEAQ (reference sequence). The ends were cut back, 4 bases at V and 2 bases at J, with 5 bases in the middle. This CDR3 region has 13 residues. The CDR3 reads CASSSLNTGELFF. CDR3 coding DNA: TGTGCCAGCAGCTCGTTAAACACCGGGGAGCTGTTTTTT. The full variable domain, completed using reference TRBV7-9 and TRBJ2-2, is DTGVSQNPRHKITKRGQNVTFRCDPISEHNRLYWYRQTLGQGPEFLTYFQNEAQLEKSRLLSDRFSAERPKGSFSTLEIQRTEQGDSAMYLCASSSLNTGELFFGEGSRLTVL.

V usage is TRBV10-1 and J usage is TRBJ2-7; 7 bases map to TRBD2. This CDR3 region has 13 residues. The junction had 5 bases not matched to a gene; V was cut back by 6 bases and J by 3 bases. The germline gives CDR1 WNHNN, CDR2 SYGVQD (reference sequence). CDR3 amino acids: CASSRLAGYEQYF. In DNA form, the CDR3 reads TGCGCCAGCAGCCGACTAGCTGGCTACGAGCAGTACTTC.

The chain is built from TRBV18 and TRBJ2-3, with 8 bases matching TRBD2. This CDR3 is built from 15 residues. Losses at the gene ends were 6 bases for V and 3 bases for J; bases not matched to a gene: 8. Germline V CDR1 and CDR2: KGHSH, LQKENI. The chain's CDR3 is CASSHPGLGTDTQYF. For the CDR3, the DNA is TGTGCCAGCTCGCATCCGGGACTAGGGACAGATACGCAGTATTTT.